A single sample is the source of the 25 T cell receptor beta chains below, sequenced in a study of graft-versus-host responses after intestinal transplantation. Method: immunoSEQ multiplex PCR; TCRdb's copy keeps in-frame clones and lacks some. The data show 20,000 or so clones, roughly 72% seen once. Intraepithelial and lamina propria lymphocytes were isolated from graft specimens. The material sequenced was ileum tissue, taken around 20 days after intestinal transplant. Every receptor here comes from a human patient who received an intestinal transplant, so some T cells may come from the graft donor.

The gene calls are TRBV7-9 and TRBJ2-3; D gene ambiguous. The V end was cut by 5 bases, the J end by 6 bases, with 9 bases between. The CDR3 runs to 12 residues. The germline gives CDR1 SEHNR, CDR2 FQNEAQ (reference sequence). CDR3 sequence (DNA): TGTGCCAGCAGCCCCCTCGGGGATACGCAGTATTTT. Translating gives CASSPLGDTQYF.

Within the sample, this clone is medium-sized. CDR3 residues: CASSDPFVGELFF. DNA of the CDR3: TGTGCCAGCAGTGATCCCTTTGTCGGGGAGCTGTTTTTT. The V call is TRBV6-1, the J call TRBJ2-2; D is unresolved. The CDR3 sequence is 13 residues long. V lost 3 bases and J lost 7, with 9 bases in between. Per the germline V gene, CDR1 is MNHNS and CDR2 is SASEGT.

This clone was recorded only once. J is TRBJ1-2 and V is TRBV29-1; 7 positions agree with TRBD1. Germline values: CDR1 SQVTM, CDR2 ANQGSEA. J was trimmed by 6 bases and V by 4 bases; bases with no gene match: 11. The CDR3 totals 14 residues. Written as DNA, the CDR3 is TGCAGCGTTGGGACGGGACAGTGGGTTGATGGCTACACCTTC. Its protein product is CSVGTGQWVDGYTF.

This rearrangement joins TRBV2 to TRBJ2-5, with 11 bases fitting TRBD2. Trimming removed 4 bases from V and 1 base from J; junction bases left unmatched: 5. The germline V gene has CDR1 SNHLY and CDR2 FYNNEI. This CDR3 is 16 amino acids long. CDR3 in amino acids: CASSVLGTSGQETQYF. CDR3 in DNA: TGTGCCAGCAGTGTTCTAGGGACTAGCGGCCAAGAGACCCAGTACTTC.

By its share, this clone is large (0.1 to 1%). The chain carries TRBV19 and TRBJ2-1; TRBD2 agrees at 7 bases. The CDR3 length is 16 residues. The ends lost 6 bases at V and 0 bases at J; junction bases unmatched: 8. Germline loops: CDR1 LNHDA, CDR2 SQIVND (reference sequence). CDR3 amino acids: CASRLAGYSSYNEQFF. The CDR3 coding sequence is TGTGCCAGTAGATTAGCGGGTTACAGCTCCTACAATGAGCAGTTCTTC.

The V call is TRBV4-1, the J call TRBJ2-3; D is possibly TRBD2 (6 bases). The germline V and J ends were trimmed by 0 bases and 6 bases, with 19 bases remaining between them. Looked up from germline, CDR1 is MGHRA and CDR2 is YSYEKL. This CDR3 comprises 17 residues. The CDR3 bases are TGCGCCAGCAGCCAAGATAGCTGGCGGGGTACGATGGATACGCAGTATTTT. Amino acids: CASSQDSWRGTMDTQYF.

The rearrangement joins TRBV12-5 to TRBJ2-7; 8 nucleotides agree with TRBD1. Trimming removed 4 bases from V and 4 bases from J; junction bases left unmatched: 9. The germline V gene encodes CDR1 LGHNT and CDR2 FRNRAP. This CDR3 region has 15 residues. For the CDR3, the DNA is TGTGCTAGTGGTTCCATTTGGACAGGGAAATACGAGCAGTACTTC. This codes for CASGSIWTGKYEQYF.

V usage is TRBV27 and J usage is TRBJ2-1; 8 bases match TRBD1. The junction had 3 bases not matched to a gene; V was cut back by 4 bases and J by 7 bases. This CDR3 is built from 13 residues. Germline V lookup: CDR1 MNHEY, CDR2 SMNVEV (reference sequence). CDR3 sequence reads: CASSSGGWNEQFF. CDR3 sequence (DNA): TGTGCCAGCAGTTCAGGGGGCTGGAATGAGCAGTTCTTC.

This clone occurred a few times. The CDR3 bases are TGTGCCAGCAGTTACGGAGGGGATCCCTACAATGAGCAGTTCTTC. Its translation is CASSYGGDPYNEQFF. The chain couples TRBV6-5 to TRBJ2-1; a weak D match, TRBD2 (6 bases). Trimming took off 2 bases at V and 2 bases at J, with 10 bases between the two ends. The germline V gene encodes CDR1 MNHEY and CDR2 SVGAGI. The CDR3 has 15 amino acids.

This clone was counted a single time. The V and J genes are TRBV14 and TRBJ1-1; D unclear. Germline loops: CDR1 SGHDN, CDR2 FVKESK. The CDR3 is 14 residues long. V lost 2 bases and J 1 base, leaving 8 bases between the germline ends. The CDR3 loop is CASSQIRGNTEAFF. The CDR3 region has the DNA TGTGCCAGCAGCCAAATACGGGGGAACACTGAAGCTTTCTTT.

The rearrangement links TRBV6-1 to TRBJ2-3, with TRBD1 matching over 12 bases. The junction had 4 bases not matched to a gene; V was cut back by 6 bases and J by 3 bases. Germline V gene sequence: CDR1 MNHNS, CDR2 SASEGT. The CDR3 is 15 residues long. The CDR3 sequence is CASSPGQGATDTQYF. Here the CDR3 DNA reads TGTGCCAGCAGCCCGGGACAGGGGGCTACAGATACGCAGTATTTT.

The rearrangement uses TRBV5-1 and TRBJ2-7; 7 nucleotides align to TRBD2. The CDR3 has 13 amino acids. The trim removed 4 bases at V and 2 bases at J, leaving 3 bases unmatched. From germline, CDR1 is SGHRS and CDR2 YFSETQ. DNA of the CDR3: TGCGCCAGCAGCGGCCGGGGGGCCTACGAGCAGTACTTC. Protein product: CASSGRGAYEQYF.

For the CDR3, the DNA is TGTGCCAGCAGCCCTTGGTGGGGGGGCGGTGACGAGCAGTACTTC. Translated, it gives CASSPWWGGGDEQYF. V is TRBV7-2 and J is TRBJ2-7, with D possibly being TRBD2 (7 bases). Trimming shortened V by 5 bases and J by 5 bases, and 19 bases separated the two germline ends. The CDR3 runs 15 residues. The germline V gene has CDR1 SGHTA and CDR2 FQGNSA.

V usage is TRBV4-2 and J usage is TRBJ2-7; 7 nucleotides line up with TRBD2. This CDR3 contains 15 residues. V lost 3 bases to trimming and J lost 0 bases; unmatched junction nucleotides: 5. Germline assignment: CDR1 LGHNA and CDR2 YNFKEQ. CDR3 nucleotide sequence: TGTGCCAGCAGCCAGGTACTAGCGTTCTCCTACGAGCAGTACTTC. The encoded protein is CASSQVLAFSYEQYF.

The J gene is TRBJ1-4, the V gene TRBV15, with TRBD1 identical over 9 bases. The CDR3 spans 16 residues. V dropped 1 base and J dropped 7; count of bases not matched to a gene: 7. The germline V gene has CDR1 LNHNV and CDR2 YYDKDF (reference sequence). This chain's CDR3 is CATSRAGGQGSEKLFF. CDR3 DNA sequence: TGTGCCACCAGCAGAGCGGGGGGACAGGGTAGTGAAAAACTGTTTTTT. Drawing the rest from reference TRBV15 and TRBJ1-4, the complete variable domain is DAMVIQNPRYQVTQFGKPVTLSCSQTLNHNVMYWYQQKSSQAPKLLFHYYDKDFNNEADTPDNFQSRRPNTSFCFLDIRSPGLGDTAMYLCATSRAGGQGSEKLFFGSGTQLSVL.

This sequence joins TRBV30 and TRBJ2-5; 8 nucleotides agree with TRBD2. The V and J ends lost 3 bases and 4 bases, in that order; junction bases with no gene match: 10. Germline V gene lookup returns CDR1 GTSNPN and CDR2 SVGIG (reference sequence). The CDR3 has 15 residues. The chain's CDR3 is CAWSLFGGAGETQYF. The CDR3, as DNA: TGTGCCTGGAGCCTTTTCGGGGGGGCGGGAGAGACCCAGTACTTC.

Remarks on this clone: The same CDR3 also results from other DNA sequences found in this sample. CDR3 in DNA: TGTGCCAGCAGCTTACTAGGGGGGGGGACTGAAGCTTTCTTT. It is translated as CASSLLGGGTEAFF. The rearrangement links TRBV7-3 to TRBJ1-1; TRBD1 might be the D (6 bases). Trimming took 2 bases from V and 5 from J, leaving 12 bases between them. The CDR3 runs 14 residues. Per the germline V gene, CDR1 is SGHTA and CDR2 is FQGTGA.

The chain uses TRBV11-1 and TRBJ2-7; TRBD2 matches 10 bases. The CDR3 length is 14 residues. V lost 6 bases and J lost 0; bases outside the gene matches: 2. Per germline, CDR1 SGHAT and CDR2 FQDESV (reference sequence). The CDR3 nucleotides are TGTGCCAGCAGACTAGCGGGGAGCTCCTACGAGCAGTACTTC. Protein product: CASRLAGSSYEQYF.

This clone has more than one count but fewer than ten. In DNA, the CDR3 is TGTGCCAGCAGTTTAAGCTGGGGCTACGAGCAGTACTTC. Protein product: CASSLSWGYEQYF. The genes are TRBV27 and TRBJ2-5; D gene uncertain. TRBJ2-7 explains the end of the DNA better; the J call may be wrong. The CDR3 runs 13 residues. Germline loops: CDR1 MNHEY, CDR2 SMNVEV (reference sequence).

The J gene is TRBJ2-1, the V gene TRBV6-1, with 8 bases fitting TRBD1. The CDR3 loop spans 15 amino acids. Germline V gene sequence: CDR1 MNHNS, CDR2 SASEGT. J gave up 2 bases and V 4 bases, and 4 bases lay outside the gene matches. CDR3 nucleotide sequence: TGTGCCAGCAGTGGGAAGGACAGGGCCTACAATGAGCAGTTCTTC. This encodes CASSGKDRAYNEQFF.

The CDR3 loop reads CASKGPDSLYNEQFF. The CDR3 DNA follows: TGTGCCAGCAAAGGGCCGGACTCCCTCTACAATGAGCAGTTCTTC. This chain links TRBV28 with TRBJ2-1; D is perhaps TRBD2 (5 bases). Germline lookup yields CDR1 MDHEN and CDR2 SYDVKM. There are 15 residues in the CDR3. V lost 7 bases to trimming and J lost 3 bases, with 16 bases between them.

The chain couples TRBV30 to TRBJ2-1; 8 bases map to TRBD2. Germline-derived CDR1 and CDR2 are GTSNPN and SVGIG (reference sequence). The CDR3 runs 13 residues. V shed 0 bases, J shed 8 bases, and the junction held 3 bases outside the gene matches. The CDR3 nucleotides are TGTGCCTGGAGTGTACGGGGGGGCGATGAGCAGTTCTTC. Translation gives CAWSVRGGDEQFF.

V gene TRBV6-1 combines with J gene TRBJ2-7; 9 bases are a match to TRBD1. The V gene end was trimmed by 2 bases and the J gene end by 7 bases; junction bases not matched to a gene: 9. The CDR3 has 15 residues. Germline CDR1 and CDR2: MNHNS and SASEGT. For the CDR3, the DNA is TGTGCCAGCAGTGAAATAGGGACAGGGTTGAGTGAGCAGTACTTC. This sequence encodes CASSEIGTGLSEQYF.

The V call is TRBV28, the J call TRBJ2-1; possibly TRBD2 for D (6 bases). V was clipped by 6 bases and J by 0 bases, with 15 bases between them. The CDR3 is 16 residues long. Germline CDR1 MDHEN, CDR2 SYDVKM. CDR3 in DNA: TGTGCCAGCAGCCTTCTAGCGCTGAGCTCCTACAATGAGCAGTTCTTC. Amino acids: CASSLLALSSYNEQFF.

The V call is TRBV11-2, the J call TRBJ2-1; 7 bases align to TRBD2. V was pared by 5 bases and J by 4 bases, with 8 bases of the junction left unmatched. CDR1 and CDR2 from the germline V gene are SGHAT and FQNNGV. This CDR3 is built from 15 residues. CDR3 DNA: TGTGCCAGCAGCCGACTAGCTTTGGGGTACAATGAGCAGTTCTTC. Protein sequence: CASSRLALGYNEQFF.